Sequencing of this T cell receptor beta chain was carried out in a study of cytotoxic CD8 clonotypes in ibrutinib-treated CLL. In the study overall: Across samples, productive templates numbered 255,043 and productive rearrangements reached roughly 98,000 on average. Study findings and constraints: Clonality (at baseline) was higher than in age-matched healthy donors and tracked circulating CD8+ T-cell counts.

Points on this clone: The target antigen is unknown.

The CDR3 runs 15 residues. V was trimmed by 3 bases and J by 4 bases, leaving 15 bases between them. CDR1 SGDLS and CDR2 YYNGEE come from the germline V gene. Clones were read by immunoSEQ multiplex PCR, and TCRdb kept only the in-frame ones, dropping some. The table has 55,000 to 80,000 clones, approximately 62% seen once. Frozen PBMC stocks contributed roughly 2 micrograms of genomic DNA to the TCR beta libraries. The V call is TRBV9, the J call TRBJ2-3; D perhaps matches TRBD1 (5 bases). This specimen was PBMCs, taken after 12 months of ibrutinib treatment. The origin of this receptor is a human donor with chronic lymphocytic leukemia. CDR3 bases: TGTGCCAGCAGCGCCCTAGACAGCCTCTCAGATACGCAGTATTTT. This codes for CASSALDSLSDTQYF.